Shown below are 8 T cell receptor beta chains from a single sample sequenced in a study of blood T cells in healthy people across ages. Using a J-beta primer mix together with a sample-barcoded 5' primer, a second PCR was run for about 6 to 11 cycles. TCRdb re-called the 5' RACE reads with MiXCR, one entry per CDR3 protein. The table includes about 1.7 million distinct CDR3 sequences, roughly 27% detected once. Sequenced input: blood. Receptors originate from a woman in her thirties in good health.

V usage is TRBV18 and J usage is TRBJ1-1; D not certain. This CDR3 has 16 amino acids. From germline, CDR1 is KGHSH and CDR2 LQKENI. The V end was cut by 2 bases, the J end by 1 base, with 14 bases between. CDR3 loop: CASSPARRVPNTEAFF. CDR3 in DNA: TGTGCCAGCTCACCAGCCAGGCGGGTACCGAACACTGAAGCTTTCTTT.

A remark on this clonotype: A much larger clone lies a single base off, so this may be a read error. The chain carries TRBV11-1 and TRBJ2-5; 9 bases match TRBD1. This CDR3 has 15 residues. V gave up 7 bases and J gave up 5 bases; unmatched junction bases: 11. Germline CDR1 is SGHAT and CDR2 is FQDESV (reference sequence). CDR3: CASKRTGEAVETQYF. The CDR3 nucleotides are TGTGCCAGCAAGAGGACAGGGGAAGCGGTGGAGACCCAGTACTTC.

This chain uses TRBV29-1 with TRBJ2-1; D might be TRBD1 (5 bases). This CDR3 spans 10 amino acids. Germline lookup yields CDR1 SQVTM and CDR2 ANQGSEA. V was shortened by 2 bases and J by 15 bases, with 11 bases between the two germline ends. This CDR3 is CSVELRTMFF. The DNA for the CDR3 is TGCAGCGTTGAATTGAGGACAATGTTCTTC.

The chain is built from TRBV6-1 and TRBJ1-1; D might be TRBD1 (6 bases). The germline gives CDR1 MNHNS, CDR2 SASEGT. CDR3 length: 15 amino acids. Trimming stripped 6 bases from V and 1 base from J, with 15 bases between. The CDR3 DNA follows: TGTGCCAGCAGGGGCTTCCGAGGGGGGAACACTGAAGCTTTCTTT. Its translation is CASRGFRGGNTEAFF.

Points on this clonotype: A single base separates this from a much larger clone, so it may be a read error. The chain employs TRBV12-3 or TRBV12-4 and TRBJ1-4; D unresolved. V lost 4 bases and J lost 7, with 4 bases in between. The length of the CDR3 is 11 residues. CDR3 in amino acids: CASSSREKLFF. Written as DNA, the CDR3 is TGTGCCAGCAGTTCGCGTGAAAAACTGTTTTTT.

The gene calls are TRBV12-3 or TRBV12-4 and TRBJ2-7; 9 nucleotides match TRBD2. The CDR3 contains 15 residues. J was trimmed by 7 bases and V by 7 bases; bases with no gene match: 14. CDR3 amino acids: CASNPGLALHNEQYF. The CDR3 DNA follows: TGTGCCAGCAATCCGGGACTAGCTCTTCATAATGAGCAGTACTTC.

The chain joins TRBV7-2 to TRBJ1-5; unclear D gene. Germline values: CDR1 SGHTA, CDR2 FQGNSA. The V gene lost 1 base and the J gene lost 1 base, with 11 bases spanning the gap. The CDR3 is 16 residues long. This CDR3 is CASSLVGPGSNQPQHF. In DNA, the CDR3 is TGTGCCAGCAGCTTAGTAGGCCCCGGCAGCAATCAGCCCCAGCATTTT.

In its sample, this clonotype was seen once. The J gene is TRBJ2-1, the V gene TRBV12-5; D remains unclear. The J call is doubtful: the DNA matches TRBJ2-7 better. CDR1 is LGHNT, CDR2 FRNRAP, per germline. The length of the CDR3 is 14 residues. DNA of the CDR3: TGTGCTAGTGGTCCTCAAACCTCCTACAATGAGCAGTACTTC. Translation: CASGPQTSYNEQYF.